The rows below give T cell receptor beta chains drawn from one sample of a study of neurological immune-mediated disorders. From the 5' RACE reads, TCRdb called clonotypes with MiXCR, one entry per CDR3 protein. The table lists about 80,000 distinct CDR3 sequences, about 5.6% of them singletons. Source material: PBMCs. Receptors originate from a woman aged 55-70 years with multiple sclerosis. The CDR3 runs from the conserved cysteine through the conserved F or W. The D gene is left open where the match is weak. Some rows mark clone size as missing; the rest say once, few, many or name a class of expanded clone.

TRBJ1-4	TRBV5-1	many	NA	TGCGCCAGCAGCTTGCCCGGGACAAGTAAGGCTAATGAAAAACTGTTTTTT	CASSLPGTSKANEKLFF
TRBJ2-3	TRBV12-3/TRBV12-4	many	NA	TGTGCCAGCAGTCGTCCGGCCCCAGATACGCAGTATTTT	CASSRPAPDTQYF
TRBJ1-4	TRBV3-1	many	NA	TGTGCCAGCAGCCAATTGACGGGGATTAATGAAAAACTGTTTTTT	CASSQLTGINEKLFF
TRBJ1-1	TRBV28	many	TRBD1	TGTGCCAGCAGGGGACAGGGGATATTCGCTGAAGCTTTCTTT	CASRGQGIFAEAFF
TRBJ2-7	TRBV5-6	many	TRBD1	TGTGCCAGCAGATACAGGGGGCATGCCTACGAGCAGTACTTC	CASRYRGHAYEQYF
TRBJ1-4	TRBV25-1	many	NA	TGTGCCAGCAGTGAAAATGGACGCGGAAAACTGTTTTTT	CASSENGRGKLFF
TRBJ2-5	TRBV20-1	many	TRBD1	TGCAGTGCTAGAGATCACACAGGGGGCCAACTAGAGACCCAGTACTTC	CSARDHTGGQLETQYF
TRBJ2-3	TRBV7-2	many	TRBD2	TGTGCCAGCAGCCGGACTAGCGCGGCAGATACGCAGTATTTT	CASSRTSAADTQYF
TRBJ2-7	TRBV9	many	NA	TGTGCCAGCAGCGCGAACGGGGGCTACGGTGTCGAGCAGTACTTC	CASSANGGYGVEQYF
TRBJ2-7	TRBV5-1	many	TRBD1	TGCGCCAGCAGCTTGGGGACAGGGGGCAGTGTGCAGTACTTC	CASSLGTGGSVQYF
TRBJ1-1	TRBV7-8	NA	NA	TGTGCCAGCAGCACGCCAGTGAGGGTGCGAGCTTTCTTT	CASSTPVRVRAFF
TRBJ2-3	TRBV9	medium-sized	TRBD2	TGTGCCAGCAGCGTAGTTTCGGGGGGGGATACGCAGTATTTT	CASSVVSGGDTQYF
TRBJ2-5	TRBV4-1	many	TRBD1	TGCGCCAGCAGCCACGCTTCCCGGGACAGGGGGCGGTGGGAGACCCAGTACTTC	CASSHASRDRGRWETQYF
TRBJ2-3	TRBV5-6	many	TRBD1	TGTGCCAGCAGCTTATCGGACAGGGACCCAGATACGCAGTATTTT	CASSLSDRDPDTQYF
TRBJ2-2	TRBV5-1	many	TRBD1	TGCGCCAGCAGCTTGGCATCCGGACAGGGGGCTGCCGGGGAGCTGTTTTTT	CASSLASGQGAAGELFF
TRBJ1-2	TRBV28	many	NA	TGTGCCAGCTTCCGGCAGGAGGGGACTAACTATGGCTACACCTTC	CASFRQEGTNYGYTF
TRBJ2-2	TRBV3-1	many	NA	TGTGCCAGCAGATGGGCGACGAACACCGGGGAGCTGTTTTTT	CASRWATNTGELFF
TRBJ1-5	TRBV18	many	NA	TGTGCCAGCTCACCGGGGGTGAGGAGTCAGCCCCAGCATTTT	CASSPGVRSQPQHF
TRBJ2-5	TRBV20-1	many	TRBD2	TGCAGTGCTAGAGACTCCGGGGGGCAAGAGACCCAGTACTTC	CSARDSGGQETQYF
TRBJ2-3	TRBV20-1	many	NA	TGCAGTGCTATAATCGCCGCGGGCACAGATACGCAGTATTTT	CSAIIAAGTDTQYF
TRBJ2-2	TRBV4-1	many	NA	TGCGCCAGCAGCCCTCAGGGGCCGAACACCGGGGAGCTGTTTTTT	CASSPQGPNTGELFF
TRBJ1-1	TRBV12-3/TRBV12-4	many	NA	TGTGCCAGCAGTCGGGGGCTAGGTTGGGCAGGGGACTCTGAAGCTTTCTTT	CASSRGLGWAGDSEAFF
TRBJ1-2	TRBV7-2	many	TRBD1	TGTGCCAGCCTACTTACGGGGAGGGACAGGGGGCGTCTTGGCTACACCTTC	CASLLTGRDRGRLGYTF
TRBJ2-3	TRBV20-1	many	NA	TGCAGTGCTAGAGAAGCGGATAACACAGATACGCAGTATTTT	CSAREADNTDTQYF
TRBJ2-7	TRBV7-2	many	NA	TGTGCCAGCAGCTTCACAGGGAGCTCCTACGAGCAGTACTTC	CASSFTGSSYEQYF
TRBJ2-3	TRBV7-2	many	NA	TGTGCCAGCAGCTTAGCGGCTAGCACAGATACGCAGTATTTT	CASSLAASTDTQYF
TRBJ2-5	TRBV20-1	many	TRBD1	TGCAGTGCTATGGGCAGGGGGCGTGAGACCCAGTACTTC	CSAMGRGRETQYF
TRBJ1-5	TRBV6-1	NA	NA	TGTACCAGCAGTGACCTACAGGTATTTCAGACCCAGCATTTT	CTSSDLQVFQTQHF
TRBJ1-6	TRBV6-5	many	TRBD1	TGTGCCAGCAGTTACTCTAAGGGACAGGGACGGTCACCCCTCCACTTT	CASSYSKGQGRSPLHF
TRBJ2-7	TRBV5-1	many	TRBD2	TGCGCCAGCAGCCCACCTTTGCCCGGACTAGCTCTACGCGAGCAGTACTTC	CASSPPLPGLALREQYF
TRBJ1-5	TRBV9	many	NA	TGTGCCAGCAGCGCCGACATGCGAAATCAGCCCCAGCATTTT	CASSADMRNQPQHF
TRBJ2-7	TRBV27	NA	TRBD1	TGTGCCAGCAGCTCGGGACAGGGAAGGGAGCAGTACTTC	CASSSGQGREQYF
TRBJ2-7	TRBV20-1	many	NA	TGCAGTGCTAGAACCGGGACGGCACCCTACGAGCAGTACTTC	CSARTGTAPYEQYF
TRBJ2-2	TRBV18	many	TRBD1	TGTGCCAGCTCACCACCGGAGTTGCCAGGGGGCATCGGGGAGCTGTTTTTT	CASSPPELPGGIGELFF
TRBJ1-5	TRBV9	many	NA	TGTGCCAGCAGCGTAGGGAACAATCAGCCCCAGCATTTT	CASSVGNNQPQHF
TRBJ2-6	TRBV5-1	many	TRBD1	TGCGCCAGCAGCCCTACAGGGGTAGCGTTTGGGGCCAACGTCCTGACTTTC	CASSPTGVAFGANVLTF
TRBJ2-7	TRBV20-1	many	NA	TGCAGTGCCCCTCCCGACGACAGGAGCTCCTACGAGCAGTACTTC	CSAPPDDRSSYEQYF
TRBJ2-2	TRBV20-1	many	TRBD1	TGCAGTGCTAGAACTGACAGGGGCAACACCGGGGAGCTGTTTTTT	CSARTDRGNTGELFF
TRBJ2-5	TRBV6-5	many	NA	TGTGCCAGCAGTTACAGAGGCCAGGGGCAAGAGACCCAGTACTTC	CASSYRGQGQETQYF
TRBJ1-5	TRBV3-1	many	NA	TGTGCCAGCAGCCAAACGGGGGGCTCAAGTCAGCCCCAGCATTTT	CASSQTGGSSQPQHF
TRBJ2-3	TRBV18	few	TRBD1	TGTGCCAGCTCACCACAGGGGGCAGGAGATACGCAGTATTTT	CASSPQGAGDTQYF
TRBJ2-5	TRBV20-1	many	NA	TGCAGTGCCACAGTTGGTTCTAGCATTGAGACCCAGTACTTC	CSATVGSSIETQYF